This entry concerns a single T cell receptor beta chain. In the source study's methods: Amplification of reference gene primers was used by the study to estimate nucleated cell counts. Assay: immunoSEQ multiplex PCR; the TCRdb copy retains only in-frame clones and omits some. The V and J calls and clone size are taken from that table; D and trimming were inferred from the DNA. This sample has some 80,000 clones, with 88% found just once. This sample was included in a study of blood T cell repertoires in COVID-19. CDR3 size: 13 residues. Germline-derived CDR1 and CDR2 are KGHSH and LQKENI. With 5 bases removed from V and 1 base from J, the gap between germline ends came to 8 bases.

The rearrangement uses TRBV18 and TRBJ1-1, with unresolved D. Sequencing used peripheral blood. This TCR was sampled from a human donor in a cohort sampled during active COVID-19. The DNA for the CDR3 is TGTGCCAGCTCAAGAGGAGAGAACACTGAAGCTTTCTTT. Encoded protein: CASSRGENTEAFF.